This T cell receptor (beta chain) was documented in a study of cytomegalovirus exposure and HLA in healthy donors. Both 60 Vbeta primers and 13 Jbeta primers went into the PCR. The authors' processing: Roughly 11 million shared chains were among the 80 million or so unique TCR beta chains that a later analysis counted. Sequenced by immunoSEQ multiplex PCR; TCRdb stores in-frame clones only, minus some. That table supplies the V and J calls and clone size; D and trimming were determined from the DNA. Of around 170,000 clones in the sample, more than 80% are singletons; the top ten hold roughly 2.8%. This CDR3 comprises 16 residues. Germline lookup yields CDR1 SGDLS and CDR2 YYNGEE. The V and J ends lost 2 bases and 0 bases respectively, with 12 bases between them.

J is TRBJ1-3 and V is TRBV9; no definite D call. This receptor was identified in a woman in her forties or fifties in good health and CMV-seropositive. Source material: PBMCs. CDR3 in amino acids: CASSVSGWASGNTIYF. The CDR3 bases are TGTGCCAGCAGCGTTAGTGGGTGGGCCTCTGGAAACACCATATATTTT.